This TCR beta chain derives from a study of technical replicates of blood from a few donors. The assay was immunoSEQ multiplex PCR, and TCRdb's table has in-frame clones only and misses some. Among about 97,000 clones listed, 90% to 97% were seen once. Deletions cut 5 bases from V and 0 bases from J, with 10 bases between. Germline CDR1 is SGHTA and CDR2 is FQGNSA. The CDR3 is made up of 14 amino acids. The clonotype comes from a human donor in good health. The sample consisted of T cells isolated from PBMCs. The gene calls are TRBV7-2 and TRBJ1-2; D unclear. The CDR3 DNA is TGTGCCAGCAGCGGCCCGGGAGCTAACTATGGCTACACCTTC. Residues: CASSGPGANYGYTF. Supplemented by reference TRBV7-2 and TRBJ1-2, the full variable domain reads GAGVSQSPSNKVTEKGKDVELRCDPISGHTALYWYRQSLGQGLEFLIYFQGNSAPDKSGLPSDRFSAERTGGSVSTLTIQRTQQEDSAVYLCASSGPGANYGYTFGSGTRLTVV.